This TCR beta chain was obtained from a study of Graves' ophthalmopathy and Graves' hyperthyroidism. Study outcomes and limitations: Using 13 signatures, a model distinguished ophthalmopathy from stable hyperthyroidism, reaching 87.88% sensitivity and 81.08% specificity.

Moderate-to-severe activity, CAS ≥3, NOSPECS ≥4 and a duration under 3 months were seen in donors with ophthalmopathy. Other autoimmune diseases, uncontrolled infections, pregnancy or lactation led to the exclusion of patients. As the starting material, approximately 10 ml of fresh peripheral blood yielded the PBMCs. This clonotype appeared a few times. Its antigen is unidentified. CDR3 regions of TCR beta were amplified from RNA transcripts. HTBI primers served in a first-round RT-PCR, which a second-round multiplex PCR followed. Using its own MiXCR run on the multiplex PCR reads, TCRdb lists one record per CDR3 protein. This table has approximately 160,000 distinct CDR3 sequences, around 40% appearing once. Germline CDR1 and CDR2: SNHLY and FYNNEI. After removal of 6 bases from V and 2 bases from J, the junction contained 5 bases not matched to a gene. The CDR3 extends over 15 amino acids.

The chain links TRBV2 to TRBJ1-2; 11 bases are shared with TRBD1. The sequenced sample consisted of peripheral blood. This clonotype originated in a man in his thirties or forties with Graves' ophthalmopathy. CDR3: CASRAGQGANYGYTF. Written as DNA, the CDR3 is TGTGCCAGCAGAGCCGGACAGGGGGCGAACTATGGCTACACCTTC.